These 5 T cell receptor beta chains originate from one sample sequenced in a study of blood T cell repertoires in COVID-19. Sequencing used immunoSEQ multiplex PCR; TCRdb keeps in-frame clones, though not all of them. The repertoire has under 200,000 clones, about 86% of them found once; the top ten carry about 2.6%. Sequencing was carried out using peripheral blood. Receptor source: a human donor with acute or convalescent COVID-19. The donor label of this sample is uncertain.

The chain employs TRBV9 and TRBJ2-7, with D unclear. Trimming took off 2 bases at V and 0 bases at J, with 12 bases between the two ends. This CDR3 comprises 15 residues. CDR1 SGDLS and CDR2 YYNGEE come from the germline V gene. In nucleotides, the CDR3 is TGTGCCAGCAGCGTCTACGCCGTTAGCTCCTACGAGCAGTACTTC. This sequence encodes CASSVYAVSSYEQYF.

This chain uses TRBV6-5 with TRBJ2-2; 7 bases are shared with TRBD1. V lost 6 bases and J lost 0; bases outside the gene matches: 4. This CDR3 is 15 amino acids long. Germline V CDR1 and CDR2: MNHEY, SVGAGI. CDR3 sequence (DNA): TGTGCCAGCAGCAAGGGACAGACGAACACCGGGGAGCTGTTTTTT. Its protein product is CASSKGQTNTGELFF.

The sample holds one count of this clone. V usage is TRBV29-1 and J usage is TRBJ2-1; TRBD2 matches at 8 bases. The CDR3 sequence is 14 residues long. J was trimmed by 2 bases and V by 6 bases; bases with no gene match: 6. Germline loops: CDR1 SQVTM, CDR2 ANQGSEA. In DNA form, the CDR3 reads TGCAGCGTACACTACGGGGGGGCCTACAATGAGCAGTTCTTC. Translating gives CSVHYGGAYNEQFF.

The chain links TRBV7-8 to TRBJ2-3, with 12 nucleotides matching TRBD2. V shed 5 bases, J shed 0 bases, and the junction held 6 bases outside the gene matches. CDR3 length equals 17 residues. Germline V gives CDR1 SGHVS, CDR2 FQNEAQ. CDR3: CASSPRLAGVSTDTQYF. The CDR3 DNA is TGTGCCAGCAGCCCGAGACTAGCGGGGGTCAGCACAGATACGCAGTATTTT.

Comments on this clone: This sample also contains other DNA sequences that code for the same CDR3. The CDR3 is CASSSDTYGYTF. CDR3 sequence (DNA): TGTGCCAGCAGTTCGGACACTTATGGCTACACCTTC. This chain connects TRBV6-5 to TRBJ1-2, with D possibly being TRBD1 (5 bases). V lost 4 bases and J 5 bases, leaving 8 bases between the germline ends. Germline values: CDR1 MNHEY, CDR2 SVGAGI. The length of the CDR3 is 12 residues.